This is a list of T cell receptor beta chains from one sample in a study of T-cell reconstitution after alpha-beta-depleted transplantation in children. A single record per CDR3 protein comes from TCRdb applying MiXCR to the PCR reads. The table shows under 450,000 distinct CDR3 sequences, with about 16% occurring only once. The input for sequencing was PBMCs, mostly from graft donor cells, taken 360 days after TCRalphabeta/CD19-depleted stem cell transplant. These TCRs come from a boy younger than two who had a stem cell transplant for Wiskott-Aldrich syndrome, so the T cells may come from the graft donor. CDR3s include the opening cysteine and the closing phenylalanine or tryptophan. A D gene is named only where the DNA matches it firmly. Size tells how often a clone was seen (once, few, many) or the class of an expanded clone, and some rows leave it out.

j_gene | abundance | d_gene | v_gene | CDR3nt | CDR3aa
TRBJ2-7 | few | TRBD2 | TRBV6-7 | TGTGCCAGCAGCTACCGGCGACTAGCACGGTACGAGCAGTACTTC | CASSYRRLARYEQYF
TRBJ2-7 | - | - | TRBV5-1 | TGCGCCAGCAGCCGCCGGGGGCCATTCGCGAACGAGCAGTACTTC | CASSRRGPFANEQYF
TRBJ2-7 | - | - | TRBV10-3 | TGTGCCATCAGACAGAGTCTCTCCTACGAGCAGTACTTC | CAIRQSLSYEQYF
TRBJ2-7 | few | - | TRBV5-1 | TGCGCCAGCAGCCCACCAGGTCTCGAGCAGTACTTC | CASSPPGLEQYF
TRBJ2-7 | many | - | TRBV20-1 | TGCAGTGCCTACAAGGGCGAGCAGTACTTC | CSAYKGEQYF
TRBJ2-7 | few | - | TRBV10-3 | TGTGCCATCAGTGAGTCAGGGGTTGGGTACGAGCAGTACTTC | CAISESGVGYEQYF
TRBJ2-2 | - | - | TRBV4-2 | TGTGCCAGGAGCCTTCGGGACCCCGGGGAGCTGTTTTTT | CARSLRDPGELFF
TRBJ2-2 | - | TRBD2 | TRBV7-2 | TGTGCCAGCAGCTTAATAGCGGGAATAAACACCGGGGAGCTGTTTTTT | CASSLIAGINTGELFF
TRBJ1-5 | - | - | TRBV28 | TGTGCCTGTGAGCGGGGCAATCAGCCCCAGCATTTT | CACERGNQPQHF
TRBJ1-5 | - | TRBD1 | TRBV6-1 | TGTGCCAGCAGTGAAGGACAGGGGCTTAGGAATCAGCCCCAGCATTTT | CASSEGQGLRNQPQHF
TRBJ2-7 | - | TRBD1 | TRBV14 | TGTGCCAGCAGCGCGGGACAGGCTTTTTCCTACGAGCAGTACTTC | CASSAGQAFSYEQYF
TRBJ2-4 | few | TRBD1 | TRBV6-2/TRBV6-3 | TGTGCCAGCAGTCCACAGGGGGCAGGCAAAAACATTCAGTACTTC | CASSPQGAGKNIQYF
TRBJ2-5 | few | - | TRBV5-1 | TGCGCCAGCAGATTCCCCGGGGCTGAACAAGAGACCCAGTACTTC | CASRFPGAEQETQYF
TRBJ2-7 | few | TRBD2 | TRBV20-1 | TGCAGTGCTAGAGATCCCCTGTGGACTAGCGGGAGGGCAGGAACCTACGAGCAGTACTTC | CSARDPLWTSGRAGTYEQYF
TRBJ2-5 | few | - | TRBV14 | TGTGCCAGCAGCCGACTGGCCCGGGCTCAAGAGACCCAGTACTTC | CASSRLARAQETQYF
TRBJ1-2 | few | - | TRBV12-3/TRBV12-4 | TGTGCCAGCAAGTACAGGGATGGCTACACCTTC | CASKYRDGYTF
TRBJ2-3 | few | TRBD2 | TRBV7-2 | TGTGCCAGCAGCCAGGGGACTAGCGGGAGGGCCGCAGATACGCAGTATTTT | CASSQGTSGRAADTQYF
TRBJ2-7 | - | - | TRBV6-2/TRBV6-3 | TGTGCCAGCAGTTACTCGCCAAATGGAAGAGGCGAGCAGTACTTC | CASSYSPNGRGEQYF
TRBJ1-1 | few | TRBD1 | TRBV29-1 | TGCAGCGACCGACAGGGGAACACTGAAGCTTTCTTT | CSDRQGNTEAFF
TRBJ1-5 | few | - | TRBV24-1 | TGTGCCACCAGTGCCTCCGGACGGCCGACGGATCAGCCCCAGCATTTT | CATSASGRPTDQPQHF
TRBJ2-7 | - | TRBD2 | TRBV28 | TGTGCCAGCAGTCCTCGGGGACTAGTGCGGGAGCAGTACTTC | CASSPRGLVREQYF
TRBJ1-1 | once | - | TRBV3-1 | TGTGCCAGCAGCCAAGGCCTTCGGGGAGAAGCTTTCTTT | CASSQGLRGEAFF
TRBJ2-1 | - | TRBD2 | TRBV3-1 | TGTGCCAGCAGCCATCGACTAGCGGGGGGGATACTAGACAATGAGCAGTTCTTC | CASSHRLAGGILDNEQFF
TRBJ2-2 | - | TRBD2 | TRBV5-1 | TGCGCCAGCAGCTTGTATCCGGGAGGTCCCACCGGGGAGCTGTTTTTT | CASSLYPGGPTGELFF
TRBJ2-7 | few | - | TRBV6-5 | TGTGCCAGCAGTTACGTAGGGATATTTTACGAGCAGTACTTC | CASSYVGIFYEQYF
TRBJ2-5 | few | TRBD2 | TRBV11-3 | TGTGCCAGCAGCTTATATCCGGGAGGGCTCCAAGAGACCCAGTACTTC | CASSLYPGGLQETQYF
TRBJ2-1 | few | - | TRBV24-1 | TGTGCCACCAGTGATTTAGGGAGAGGACGCTACAATGAGCAGTTCTTC | CATSDLGRGRYNEQFF
TRBJ1-1 | few | - | TRBV7-9 | TGTGCCAGCAGCTTAGTAGGGGGGGGGAGCACTGAAGCTTTCTTT | CASSLVGGGSTEAFF
TRBJ2-6 | - | - | TRBV6-1 | TGTGCCAGCAGGGGGGGAATGCAGCGAGGGGCCAACGTCCTGACTTTC | CASRGGMQRGANVLTF
TRBJ2-1 | - | TRBD2 | TRBV12-3/TRBV12-4 | TGTGCCAGCAGTTCCAGACTAGCCCCTAAGGGCTATGAGCAGTTCTTC | CASSSRLAPKGYEQFF
TRBJ2-5 | - | - | TRBV5-3 | TGTGCCAGGAGCTCCGGACTCCTCTGGACCCAGTACTTC | CARSSGLLWTQYF
TRBJ2-5 | - | - | TRBV30 | TGTGCCTGGAGTGTACAAGCACCCTTACAAGAGACCCAGTACTTC | CAWSVQAPLQETQYF
TRBJ2-1 | - | - | TRBV7-8 | TGTGCCAGCAGCCCCCCCCGGGGCTTTTACAATGAGCAGTTCTTC | CASSPPRGFYNEQFF
TRBJ1-2 | many | - | TRBV18 | TGTGCCAGCTCACCTCCAGGCAACTATGGCTACACCTTC | CASSPPGNYGYTF
TRBJ2-7 | few | TRBD1 | TRBV6-1 | TGTGCCAGCAGGCCATGGACAGGGGGCTACGAGCAGTACTTC | CASRPWTGGYEQYF
TRBJ2-2 | few | - | TRBV24-1 | TGTGCCACCAGTGATTTAACAGGGCGAGGGACCGGGGAGCTGTTTTTT | CATSDLTGRGTGELFF
TRBJ2-7 | few | TRBD1 | TRBV30 | TGTGCCTGGAGTAGGGAATACAGGGGGGTCAAGCAGTACTTC | CAWSREYRGVKQYF
TRBJ1-5 | few | TRBD1 | TRBV12-3/TRBV12-4 | TGTGCCAGCAGAGCTGGGACAGTCGGTCAGCCCCAGCATTTT | CASRAGTVGQPQHF
TRBJ2-7 | many | TRBD2 | TRBV6-2/TRBV6-3 | TGTGCCAGCAGTTACGGACCGACTAGCGGGGGTCGTGAGCAGTACTTC | CASSYGPTSGGREQYF
TRBJ2-1 | few | TRBD1 | TRBV11-2 | TGTGCCAGCAGCTTAGGAACAGGGGTCCTGGCCAACAATGAGCAGTTCTTC | CASSLGTGVLANNEQFF
TRBJ2-2 | - | TRBD1 | TRBV29-1 | TGCAGCGTTGGTGAGAGGGGGCTAGGTATCGCGAACACCGGGGAGCTGTTTTTT | CSVGERGLGIANTGELFF
TRBJ1-1 | - | - | TRBV5-1 | TGCGCCAGCAGCCCACTGCAGGTTAACACTGAAGCTTTCTTT | CASSPLQVNTEAFF
TRBJ2-1 | few | TRBD1 | TRBV11-1 | TGTGCCAGCAGCTTAACAGGGGTCCTTGAGCAGTTCTTC | CASSLTGVLEQFF
TRBJ2-5 | many | - | TRBV29-1 | TGCAGCGTTGTAACTATCCAGCGGGTAGAGACCCAGTACTTC | CSVVTIQRVETQYF
TRBJ2-5 | few | - | TRBV2 | TGTGCCAGCAGTGAAGTGAGTCTTTTAGAGACCCAGTACTTC | CASSEVSLLETQYF
TRBJ2-4 | - | - | TRBV15 | TGTGCCACCAGCAGAGTGGTAGGAGCCCTGAACCCAAACATTCAGTACTTC | CATSRVVGALNPNIQYF
TRBJ2-1 | - | - | TRBV3-1 | TGTGCCAGCAGCCCGCGTCCACGGGGCTCCTACAATGAGCAGTTCTTC | CASSPRPRGSYNEQFF
TRBJ2-2 | few | TRBD1 | TRBV24-1 | TGTGCCACCAGTAACAATCAGGACAGGGCGGTCGAGGAGCTGTTTTTT | CATSNNQDRAVEELFF
TRBJ2-7 | few | TRBD2 | TRBV4-3 | TGCGCCAGCAGCCAAGCCCCGACTAGCGGGCCTTCTGAGCAGTACTTC | CASSQAPTSGPSEQYF
TRBJ2-2 | - | - | TRBV10-3 | TGTGCCTCGCGGGACGCAACGAACACCGGGGAGCTGTTTTTT | CASRDATNTGELFF
TRBJ2-1 | few | - | TRBV20-1 | TGCAGTGCTAGAGTGGACTACGGTGAGCAGTTCTTC | CSARVDYGEQFF
TRBJ1-3 | many | - | TRBV12-3/TRBV12-4 | TGTGCCAGCAGGGACAGATCCGGAAACACCATATATTTT | CASRDRSGNTIYF